Sequencing of this T cell receptor (beta chain) was carried out in a study of blood T cell repertoires in COVID-19 (dated by TCRdb to 2018 to 2020). For the wider study: Samples covering the acute and convalescent phases of COVID-19 were provided by collaborators in the United States, Italy and Spain. The prospective study material was composed of cDNA or gDNA derived from T cells, B-cell-depleted T cells, or PBMCs. Deeply sampled blood TCRbeta repertoires from subjects exposed to, actively infected with, or recovered from COVID-19 were included in the dataset. The repertoires were released in a freely available public database meant as a resource for research on the immune response to SARS-CoV-2. The samples were drawn from the first 160 participants of the ongoing ImmuneRACE study and from 950 to 1,500 subjects provided by 6 global collaborators. Nearly every sample came with metadata listing a de-identified subject ID, COVID-19 status, age in years and sex. Where available, HLA class I and class II types were obtained from metadata supplied by the sample provider rather than from assay-based typing. Results and caveats for the whole study, not just this receptor: How much clinical and demographic metadata was included differed by source and by participant, and the metadata was provided uncurated.

The immunoSEQ Assay, a bias-controlled multiplex PCR, was used to amplify TCRbeta CDR3 regions from genomic DNA. Per the source publication's procedure: The number of nucleated cells in each sample was estimated from the amplification of reference gene primers within the assay. To quantify the absolute abundance of each unique TCRbeta CDR3 rearrangement, sequence reads were collapsed and filtered. For each sample, productive Simpson clonality was calculated by taking the square root of Simpson's diversity index across productive rearrangements. TCRdb mirrors the immuneACCESS table, restricted to in-frame sequences. Some clones are absent from its copies; in checked studies, under half trace to an unresolved V gene, and the reason for the others is unknown. That table furnishes V, J and clone size, whereas the DNA furnished D and trimming. This sample has 240,000 or so clones in its table, and 86% of those were observed once. 2.5% to 3.5% of the sample comes from the top ten.

Reading from cysteine to phenylalanine, the CDR3 counts 17 amino acids. Only the CDR3 DNA is retained, 51 bases long and in frame from the first base. The V and J ends are trimmed by 0 bases and 0 bases, leaving 12 bases between them. CDR1 PRHDT and CDR2 FYEKMQ are derived from the germline V gene (reference sequence). A second Seattle source provided samples from volunteer blood donors who had recovered from COVID-19. The collaborating institutions used their own protocols to collect whole blood in K2EDTA tubes. Collaborator samples were shipped for TCRbeta analysis as frozen whole blood, isolated PBMCs, or DNA extracted from either sample type. Comment on this clone: No cognate antigen has been identified for it. Nothing much larger sits one base from this clone, and base qualities are not available.

Sequencing was done on a sample of peripheral blood. This receptor was obtained from a woman in her twenties or thirties who had recovered from COVID-19. The chain joins TRBV13 to TRBJ1-3, and possibly TRBD1, on 5 matching bases. Here is the DNA: TGTGCCAGCAGCTTAGGCCTCGACAGCTCCTCTGGAAACACCATATATTTT. Translated, it reads CASSLGLDSSSGNTIYF.